A selection of T cell receptor beta chains follows, all from one sample in a study of shared clonotypes between healthy human individuals. Data came from immunoSEQ multiplex PCR; TCRdb stores just in-frame clones and leaves some out. The sample records approximately 500,000 clones, approximately 80% being singletons. The specimen was PBMCs. The source is a middle-aged woman in good health. Some clones in this sample may be carry-over from other donors' samples. Both conserved end residues are trimmed from each CDR3. Fields, in order: V gene, clone size, D gene, CDR3 protein. A D gene is named only where the DNA matches it firmly. Clone size is not always given. Where it is, it says once, few, many or a class for expanded clones.

TRBV6-5	.	TRBD2	ASSRGTSDNEQF
TRBV5-1	.	TRBD1	ASSPDRANTGELF
TRBV4-2	.	.	ASSQDGGGLLGAF
TRBV18	.	TRBD1	ASSPPNRQGSSYNEQF
TRBV11-3	.	.	ASSLDPATQY
TRBV5-1	many	TRBD2	ASSLVVAGVLEQF
TRBV7-6	.	TRBD2	ASSAGSGGDTQY
TRBV15	.	.	ATSRDNTGTYEKLF
TRBV9	.	TRBD1	ASSGQGDEQF
TRBV28	.	.	ASNGRLAPDTQY